The clone carrying this T cell receptor beta chain appeared a few times. Its specificity is not known. The data were taken from a study of T-cell memory formation after mild COVID-19. Study-level information: TCR clusters showed largely donor specificity. The study's findings and limits: Within pre-infection memory, some responding clones were found, suggesting cross-reactive memory joined. A balance of CD4 and CD8 characterized clones contracting day 15 to 85, whereas later expanders leaned CD4+.

TCR alpha and TCR beta cDNA libraries carrying sample barcodes and UMIs came from 5'RACE with constant-segment primers. A single record per CDR3 protein comes from TCRdb applying MiXCR to the 5' RACE reads. The sample carries hundreds of thousands of distinct CDR3 sequences, about 20% recorded once. The CDR3 runs to 14 residues. Germline CDR1 reads SGHTA; CDR2 reads FQGNSA. V was pared by 2 bases and J by 6 bases, with 14 bases between. Input material: PBMCs or a T cell subset sorted from them (not recorded which). The TCR sequence derives from an adult woman who had mild COVID-19 (a few samples of this study predate the infection). Cell type and time point are not known. This chain joins TRBV7-2 and TRBJ2-7; D uncertain. CDR3 nucleotide sequence: TGTGCCAGCAGCTTACTCCCTGGCTGGAGCGAGCAGTACTTC. Its translation: CASSLLPGWSEQYF.